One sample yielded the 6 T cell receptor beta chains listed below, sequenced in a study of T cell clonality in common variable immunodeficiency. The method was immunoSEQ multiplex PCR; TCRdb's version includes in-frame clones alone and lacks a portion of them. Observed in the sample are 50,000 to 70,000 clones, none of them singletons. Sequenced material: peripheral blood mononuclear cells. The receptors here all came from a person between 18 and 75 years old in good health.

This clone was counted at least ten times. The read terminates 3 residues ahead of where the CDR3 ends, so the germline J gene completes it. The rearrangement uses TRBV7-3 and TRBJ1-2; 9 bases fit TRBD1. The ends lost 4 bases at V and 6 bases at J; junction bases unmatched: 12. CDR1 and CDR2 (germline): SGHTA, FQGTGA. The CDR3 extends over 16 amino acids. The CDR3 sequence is CASSYGGGTGMDGYTF. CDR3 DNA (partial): TGTGCCAGCAGCTATGGCGGGGGGACAGGGATGGATGGC. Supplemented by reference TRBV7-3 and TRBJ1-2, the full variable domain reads GAGVSQTPSNKVTEKGKYVELRCDPISGHTALYWYRQSLGQGPEFLIYFQGTGAADDSGLPNDRFFAVRPEGSVSTLKIQRTERGDSAVYLCASSYGGGTGMDGYTFGSGTRLTVV.

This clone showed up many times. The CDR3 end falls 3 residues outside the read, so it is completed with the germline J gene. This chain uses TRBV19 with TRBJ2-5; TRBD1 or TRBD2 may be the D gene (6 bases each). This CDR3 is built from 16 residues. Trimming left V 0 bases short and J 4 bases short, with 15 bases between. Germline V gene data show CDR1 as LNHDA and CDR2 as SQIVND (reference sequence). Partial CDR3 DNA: TGTGCCAGTAGTATAGACCCCCTAGGGGGAGGAGAGACC. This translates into CASSIDPLGGGET. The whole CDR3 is CASSIDPLGGGETQYF.

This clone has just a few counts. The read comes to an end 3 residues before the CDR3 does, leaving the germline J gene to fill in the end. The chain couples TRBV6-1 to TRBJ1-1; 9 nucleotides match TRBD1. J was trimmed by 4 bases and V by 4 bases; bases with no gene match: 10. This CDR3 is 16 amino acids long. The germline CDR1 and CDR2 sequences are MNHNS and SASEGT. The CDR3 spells CASSALPGQGFTEAFF. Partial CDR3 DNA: TGTGCCAGCAGTGCACTTCCGGGACAGGGTTTCACTGAA.

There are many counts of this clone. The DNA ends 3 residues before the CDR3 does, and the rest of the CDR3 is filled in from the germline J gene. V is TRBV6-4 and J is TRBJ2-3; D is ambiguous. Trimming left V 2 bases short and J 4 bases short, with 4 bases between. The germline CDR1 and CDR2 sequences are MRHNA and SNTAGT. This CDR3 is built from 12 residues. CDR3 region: CASSDRSDTQYF. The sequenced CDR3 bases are TGTGCCAGCAGTGACAGGTCAGATACG.

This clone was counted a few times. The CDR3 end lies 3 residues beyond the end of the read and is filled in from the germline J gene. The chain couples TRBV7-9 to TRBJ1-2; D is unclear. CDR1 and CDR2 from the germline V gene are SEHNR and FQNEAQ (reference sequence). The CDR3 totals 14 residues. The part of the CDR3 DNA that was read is TGTGCCAGCAGCTCTGGCGGGAGGTCGTACGAC. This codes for CASSSGGRSYD. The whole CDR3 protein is CASSSGGRSYDYTF.

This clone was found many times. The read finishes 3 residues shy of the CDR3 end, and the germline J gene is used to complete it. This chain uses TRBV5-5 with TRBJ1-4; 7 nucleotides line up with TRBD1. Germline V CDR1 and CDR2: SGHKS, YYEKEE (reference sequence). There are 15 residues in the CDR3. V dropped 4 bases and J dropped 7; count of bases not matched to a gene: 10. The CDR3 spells CASSLMTGSGEKLFF. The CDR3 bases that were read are TGTGCCAGCAGCCTTATGACAGGGTCTGGTGAAAAA. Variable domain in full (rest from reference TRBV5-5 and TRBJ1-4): DAGVTQSPTHLIKTRGQQVTLRCSPISGHKSVSWYQQVLGQGPQFIFQYYEKEERGRGNFPDRFSARQFPNYSSELNVNALLLGDSALYLCASSLMTGSGEKLFFGSGTQLSVL.